Below, 12 T cell receptor beta chains from the same sample are listed, as sequenced in a study of blood T cell repertoires in COVID-19. Here immunoSEQ multiplex PCR was the method, and the copy in TCRdb shows in-frame clones only, minus some. This sample yields 200,000 to 300,000 clones, of which around 89% are seen a single time; 0.95% to 1.5% belongs to the top ten. Sequencing input: PBMCs or T cells enriched from blood (not recorded which). The receptors shown here come from a woman between 40 and 50 years old with acute COVID-19.

This chain uses TRBV19 with TRBJ2-1; TRBD2 matches 12 bases. Unmatched junction bases numbered 3, after V lost 3 bases and J lost 6 bases. Germline V gene data show CDR1 as LNHDA and CDR2 as SQIVND (reference sequence). There are 15 residues in the CDR3. In nucleotides, the CDR3 is TGTGCCAGTAGTATTCTAGCGGGAGGGGGCAATGAGCAGTTCTTC. It is translated as CASSILAGGGNEQFF.

This sequence joins TRBV3-1 (or the pseudogene TRBV3-2) and TRBJ1-6; 8 bases agree with TRBD1. The CDR3 contains 16 residues. Germline V gives CDR1 LGHDT, CDR2 YNNKEL (reference sequence). The V and J ends lost 1 base and 5 bases, in that order; junction bases with no gene match: 4. CDR3 coding DNA: TGTGCCAGCAGCCAAGTAACAGGGGGAAATAATTCACCCCTCCACTTT. The encoded protein is CASSQVTGGNNSPLHF.

The rearrangement uses TRBV5-1 and TRBJ1-3; D is unclear. Trimming removed 4 bases from V and 3 bases from J, with 11 bases in between. CDR3 length: 14 residues. CDR1 and CDR2 from the germline V gene are SGHRS and YFSETQ. The CDR3 here is CASSPERSGNTIYF. The CDR3 nucleotides are TGCGCCAGCAGCCCCGAGCGGAGTGGAAACACCATATATTTT. The full variable domain, completed using reference TRBV5-1 and TRBJ1-3, is KAGVTQTPRYLIKTRGQQVTLSCSPISGHRSVSWYQQTPGQGLQFLFEYFSETQRNKGNFPGRFSGRQFSNSRSEMNVSTLELGDSALYLCASSPERSGNTIYFGEGSWLTVV.

About this clone itself: Sequence at one end of the junction differs from germline and may be a read error. J is TRBJ2-5 and V is TRBV7-7; 9 nucleotides agree with TRBD1. Germline V gene sequence: CDR1 SSHAT, CDR2 FNYEAQ (reference sequence). The CDR3 is 16 amino acids. CDR3 nucleotide sequence: TGTGCTAGCAGCTTAGCCGCGGGACAGGGCCAAGAGACCCAGTACTTC. It is translated as CASSLAAGQGQETQYF.

The chain recombines TRBV24-1 with TRBJ1-1; D gene unclear. From germline, CDR1 is KGHDR and CDR2 SFDVKD. This CDR3 contains 12 residues. V was pared by 8 bases and J by 6 bases, with 12 bases between. The DNA of the CDR3 is TGTGCCACCACCGAAGGAGTCCCTGAAGCTTTCTTT. It specifies CATTEGVPEAFF.

The chain's CDR3 is CAWSQGVRSPLHF. In nucleotides, the CDR3 is TGTGCCTGGAGTCAGGGCGTGAGGTCACCCCTCCACTTT. The rearrangement uses TRBV30 and TRBJ1-6; TRBD1 might be the D (5 bases). CDR1 GTSNPN and CDR2 SVGIG come from the germline V gene (reference sequence). V shed 2 bases and J shed 10 bases, with 12 bases lying between them. The CDR3 totals 13 residues.

The J gene is TRBJ2-3, the V gene TRBV10-3; tentative D call: TRBD2 (6 bases). Germline CDR1 and CDR2: ENHRY and SYGVKD. This CDR3 region has 15 residues. Deletions cut 5 bases from V and 0 bases from J, with 12 bases between. The CDR3 loop is CAISPSDSSTDTQYF. CDR3 in DNA: TGTGCCATCAGTCCTAGCGATTCTAGCACAGATACGCAGTATTTT.

There are a few counts of this clone. The chain uses TRBV6-5 and TRBJ2-7, with 8 bases identical to TRBD1. Losses at the gene ends were 6 bases for V and 6 bases for J; bases not matched to a gene: 10. The V gene's germline CDR1 is MNHEY and CDR2 SVGAGI. This CDR3 has 14 residues. The CDR3, as DNA: TGTGCCAGCAGCGATACAGGGGGTTGGAGCGAGCAGTACTTC. This gives the protein CASSDTGGWSEQYF.

The chain recombines TRBV7-8 with TRBJ2-1, with D unclear. There are 17 residues in the CDR3. V was shortened by 6 bases and J by 0 bases, with 18 bases between the two germline ends. Germline V gene lookup returns CDR1 SGHVS and CDR2 FQNEAQ. The CDR3: CASSPRAMVLSYNEQFF. The CDR3 region has the DNA TGTGCCAGCAGTCCACGAGCAATGGTTCTCTCCTACAATGAGCAGTTCTTC.

This sequence joins TRBV9 and TRBJ2-3; 7 nucleotides line up with TRBD1. Germline CDR1 reads SGDLS; CDR2 reads YYNGEE. Trimming cost V 4 bases and J 2 bases; bases outside gene matches: 10. There are 16 residues in the CDR3. The CDR3 protein is CASSLRQGASTDTQYF. In DNA form, the CDR3 reads TGTGCCAGCAGCTTACGACAGGGAGCTTCCACAGATACGCAGTATTTT.

This clone has only a few counts. The genes are TRBV19 and TRBJ1-1, with D perhaps TRBD1 (6 bases). This CDR3 has 14 amino acids. CDR1 LNHDA and CDR2 SQIVND come from the germline V gene (reference sequence). V was trimmed by 2 bases and J by 10 bases, leaving 17 bases between them. As DNA, the CDR3 is TGTGCCAGTAGTATAAGACAGGCCCTATCCTCAGCTTTCTTT. This gives the protein CASSIRQALSSAFF.

This clone was picked up one time. This sequence joins TRBV6-5 and TRBJ2-6; D is unresolved. Trimming took off 8 bases at V and 0 bases at J, with 8 bases between the two ends. There are 14 residues in the CDR3. Looked up from germline, CDR1 is MNHEY and CDR2 is SVGAGI. The CDR3 region is CASGHTSGANVLTF. The CDR3 DNA follows: TGTGCCAGCGGCCACACCTCTGGGGCCAACGTCCTGACTTTC.